These T cell receptor beta chains were read from a single sample in a study of regulatory T cells in long-lasting Graves disease. TCRdb re-analysed the multiplex PCR reads in MiXCR, keeping a single row per CDR3 protein. The sample yields about 450,000 distinct CDR3 sequences, 14% seen once. These data are also associated with another study on T cells in Graves' hyperthyroidism and ophthalmopathy.

Source: peripheral blood mononuclear cells (PBMCs), taken at new diagnosis, from a patient treated with antithyroid drugs. All receptors come from a woman aged 45-60 years with Graves disease. Each CDR3 is given without its conserved first and last residue. Fields, in order: CDR3 protein, J gene, V gene.

CDR3aa: ASSLLRLATYTDTQY
j_gene: TRBJ2-3
v_gene: TRBV6-1

CDR3aa: ASSLGDPFITEAF
j_gene: TRBJ1-1
v_gene: TRBV2

CDR3aa: ASSVAGADYEQY
j_gene: TRBJ2-7
v_gene: TRBV9

CDR3aa: ASSSNGLTTNEKLF
j_gene: TRBJ1-4
v_gene: TRBV13

CDR3aa: ACGTSGDLEQF
j_gene: TRBJ2-1
v_gene: TRBV30

CDR3aa: ASSFLLLWGRDEETQY
j_gene: TRBJ2-5
v_gene: TRBV12-3/TRBV12-4

CDR3aa: ATEPFWTGVNEKLF
j_gene: TRBJ1-4
v_gene: TRBV6-1

CDR3aa: ASSLVASARDTQY
j_gene: TRBJ2-3
v_gene: TRBV7-2

CDR3aa: SVEFAGDNNEQF
j_gene: TRBJ2-1
v_gene: TRBV29-1

CDR3aa: SARTVNSYNEQF
j_gene: TRBJ2-1
v_gene: TRBV20-1

CDR3aa: ASSQPPGLAGGFSYNEQF
j_gene: TRBJ2-1
v_gene: TRBV3-1

CDR3aa: ASSITGVMGNSPLH
j_gene: TRBJ1-6
v_gene: TRBV5-1

CDR3aa: ASSSDTTYNEQF
j_gene: TRBJ2-1
v_gene: TRBV27

CDR3aa: ASTGMWDSPLH
j_gene: TRBJ1-6
v_gene: TRBV6-1

CDR3aa: ATSDHGQAANEKLF
j_gene: TRBJ1-4
v_gene: TRBV24-1

CDR3aa: ASSPDREYHEQY
j_gene: TRBJ2-7
v_gene: TRBV18

CDR3aa: ASSPRTLLETQY
j_gene: TRBJ2-5
v_gene: TRBV18

CDR3aa: ASSLAGLVTDTQY
j_gene: TRBJ2-3
v_gene: TRBV7-7

CDR3aa: ASSPWGANTGELF
j_gene: TRBJ2-2
v_gene: TRBV5-5

CDR3aa: ASSLRLGAGGYYEQY
j_gene: TRBJ2-7
v_gene: TRBV11-2

CDR3aa: ASSRVTSGSSEQF
j_gene: TRBJ2-1
v_gene: TRBV2

CDR3aa: ASRNVGQGFLRLYGYT
j_gene: TRBJ1-2
v_gene: TRBV2

CDR3aa: ASSLQGSYQETQY
j_gene: TRBJ2-5
v_gene: TRBV6-1

CDR3aa: ASSPSGQGPLYEQY
j_gene: TRBJ2-7
v_gene: TRBV7-3

CDR3aa: ASSLPLQGWGDEKLF
j_gene: TRBJ1-4
v_gene: TRBV12-3/TRBV12-4

CDR3aa: ASMRAGGGGAQETQY
j_gene: TRBJ2-5
v_gene: TRBV12-3/TRBV12-4